This T cell receptor (beta chain) was sequenced in a study of blood T cell repertoires in COVID-19. Turning to this clone: Different DNA sequences within this sample yield the same CDR3.

Trimming pared 0 bases from V and 0 bases from J, leaving 7 bases between. Germline V gene sequence: CDR1 SGHRS, CDR2 YFSETQ. The CDR3 length is 15 residues. Assay: immunoSEQ multiplex PCR; the TCRdb copy retains only in-frame clones and omits some. The sample includes roughly 250,000 clones, 82% seen only once; the top ten take about 5.3%. The rearrangement joins TRBV5-1 to TRBJ2-1; D uncertain. This clonotype originated in a woman older than 75 with active or convalescent COVID-19. The sequenced sample was peripheral blood. CDR3 in amino acids: CASSLASGSYNEQFF. DNA of the CDR3: TGCGCCAGCAGCTTGGCATCAGGCTCCTACAATGAGCAGTTCTTC.